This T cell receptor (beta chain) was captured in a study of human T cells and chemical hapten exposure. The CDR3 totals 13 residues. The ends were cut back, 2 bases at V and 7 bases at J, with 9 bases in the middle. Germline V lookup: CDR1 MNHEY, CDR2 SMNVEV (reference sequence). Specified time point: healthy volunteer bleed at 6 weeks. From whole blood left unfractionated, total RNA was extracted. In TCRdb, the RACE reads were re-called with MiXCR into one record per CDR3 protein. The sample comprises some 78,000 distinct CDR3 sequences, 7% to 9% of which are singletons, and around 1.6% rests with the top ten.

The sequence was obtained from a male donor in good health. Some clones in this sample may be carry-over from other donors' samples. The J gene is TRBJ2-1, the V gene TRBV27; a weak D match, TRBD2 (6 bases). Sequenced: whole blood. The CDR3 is CASSLGTFNEQFF. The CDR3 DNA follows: TGTGCCAGCAGTTTAGGGACTTTTAATGAGCAGTTCTTC.